This TCR beta chain comes out of a study of patients and donors after allogeneic stem cell transplantation. Germline V lookup: CDR1 DFQATT, CDR2 SNEGSKA (reference sequence). There are 14 residues in the CDR3. Trimming removed 2 bases at V and 2 bases at J, with 13 bases between. One entry per CDR3 protein, called by TCRdb with MiXCR from the RT-PCR reads. The data contain 800,000 to 1,000,000 distinct CDR3 sequences, around 17% of them singletons. This clonotype was counted between two and nine times. This chain connects TRBV20-1 to TRBJ2-7; a possible D gene is TRBD2 (6 bases). This sequence was found in a human donor who was either an allogeneic HSCT recipient or a stem cell or donor lymphocyte infusion donor (not recorded which). It is not recorded whose cells these are; they may come from a transplant donor. Sequenced material: blood, either unsorted or a sorted T cell fraction (not recorded which). The CDR3 reads CSARRDSKTYEQYF. DNA of the CDR3: TGCAGTGCTAGAAGGGACTCGAAGACCTACGAGCAGTACTTC.